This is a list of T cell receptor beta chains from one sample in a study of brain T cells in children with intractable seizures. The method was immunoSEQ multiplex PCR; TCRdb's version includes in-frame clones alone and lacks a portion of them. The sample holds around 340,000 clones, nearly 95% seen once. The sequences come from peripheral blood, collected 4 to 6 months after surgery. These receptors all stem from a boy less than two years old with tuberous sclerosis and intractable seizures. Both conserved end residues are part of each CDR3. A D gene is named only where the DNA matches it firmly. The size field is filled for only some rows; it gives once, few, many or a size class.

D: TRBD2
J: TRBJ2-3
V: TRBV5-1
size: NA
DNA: TGCGCCACCGCGAGACTAGCGGGGAAAAAAGATACGCAGTATTTT
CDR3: CATARLAGKKDTQYF

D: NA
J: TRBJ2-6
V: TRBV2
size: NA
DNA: TGTGCCAGCAGTGAAGCTGGGGGTCGGTTCTCTGGGGCCAACGTCCTGACTTTC
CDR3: CASSEAGGRFSGANVLTF

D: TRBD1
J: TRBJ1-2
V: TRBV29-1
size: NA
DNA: TGCAGCGTTACCCGACAGGGAAATGGCTACACCTTC
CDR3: CSVTRQGNGYTF

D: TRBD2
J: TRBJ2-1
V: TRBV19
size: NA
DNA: TGTGCCAGTAGTACAAGCGGGGGCGACTACAATGAGCAGTTCTTC
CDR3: CASSTSGGDYNEQFF

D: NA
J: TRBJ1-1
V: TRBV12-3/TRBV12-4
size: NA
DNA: TGTGCCAGCAGTTATGGGGGGACTGAAGCTTTCTTT
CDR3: CASSYGGTEAFF

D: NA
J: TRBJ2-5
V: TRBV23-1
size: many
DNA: TGCGCCAGATCCGGGACTTGCGAGACCCAGTACTTC
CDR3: CARSGTCETQYF

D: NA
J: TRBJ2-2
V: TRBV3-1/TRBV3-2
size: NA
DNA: TGTGCCAGCAGCCAAGTCTGGGGGACCGGGGAGCTGTTTTTT
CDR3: CASSQVWGTGELFF

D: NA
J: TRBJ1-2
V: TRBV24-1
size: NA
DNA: TGTGCCACCAGTGAAGGGTCCCCGGGGCCCTATGGCTACACCTTC
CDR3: CATSEGSPGPYGYTF

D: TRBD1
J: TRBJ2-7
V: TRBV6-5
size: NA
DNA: TGTGCCAGCAGTTACTCGCCACAGGGGGCTAGCGAGCAGTACTTC
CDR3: CASSYSPQGASEQYF

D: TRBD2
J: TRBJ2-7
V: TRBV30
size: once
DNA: TGTGCCTGGAGTAGGAAGCGGGGCTCCTACGAGCAGTACTTC
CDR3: CAWSRKRGSYEQYF

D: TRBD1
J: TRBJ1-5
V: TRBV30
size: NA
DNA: TGTGCCTGGAGCCCGGGACAGGGGAACAATCAGCCCCAGCATTTT
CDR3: CAWSPGQGNNQPQHF

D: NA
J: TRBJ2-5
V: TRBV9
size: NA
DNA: TGTGCCAGCAGCGTAGATGGCAGGTCCATAGAGACCCAGTACTTC
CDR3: CASSVDGRSIETQYF

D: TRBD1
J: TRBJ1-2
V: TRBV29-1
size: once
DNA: TGCAGCGTTGAAGACATGGGACAGAACTATGGCTACACCTTC
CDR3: CSVEDMGQNYGYTF

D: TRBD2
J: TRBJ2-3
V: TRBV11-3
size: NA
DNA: TGTGCCAGCAGCGGGCGGGAGAGGCGCACAGATACGCAGTATTTT
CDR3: CASSGRERRTDTQYF

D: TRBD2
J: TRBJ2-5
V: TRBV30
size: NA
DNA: TGTGCCTGGAGGGTAGCGGGGAGAAAGACCCAGTACTTC
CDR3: CAWRVAGRKTQYF

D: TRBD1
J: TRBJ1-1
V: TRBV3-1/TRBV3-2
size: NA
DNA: TGTGCCAGCAGACAAACGAACAGGGGCGAGGACACTGAAGCTTTCTTT
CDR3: CASRQTNRGEDTEAFF

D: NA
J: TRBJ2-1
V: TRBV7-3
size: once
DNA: TGTGCCAGCAGCCGTACTACCTACAATGAGCAGTTCTTC
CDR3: CASSRTTYNEQFF

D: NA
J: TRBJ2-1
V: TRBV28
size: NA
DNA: TGTGCCAGCAGTTTCGTGGGGGCATACAATGAGCAGTTCTTC
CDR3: CASSFVGAYNEQFF

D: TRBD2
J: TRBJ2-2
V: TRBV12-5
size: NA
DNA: TGTGCTAGTGGTTGGGTAGCGGGGGGTTACACCGGGGAGCTGTTTTTT
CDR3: CASGWVAGGYTGELFF

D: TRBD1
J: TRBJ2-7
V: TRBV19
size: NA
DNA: TGTGCCAGTAGTATACGGGACAGCCCCTACGAGCAGTACTTC
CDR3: CASSIRDSPYEQYF

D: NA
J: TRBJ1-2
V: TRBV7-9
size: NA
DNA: TGTGCCAGCAGCTTAGGCAGGGTCAATGGCTACACCTTC
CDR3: CASSLGRVNGYTF

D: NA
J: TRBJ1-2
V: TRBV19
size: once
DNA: TGTGCCAGTAGTCCGGGACGTCGCACCTATGGCTACACCTTC
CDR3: CASSPGRRTYGYTF

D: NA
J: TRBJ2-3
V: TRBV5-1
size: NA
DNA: TGCGCCAGCAGCTTGGATGGCATTTCAGCTGCAGATACGCAGTATTTT
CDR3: CASSLDGISAADTQYF

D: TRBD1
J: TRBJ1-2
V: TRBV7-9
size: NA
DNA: TGTGCCAGCAGCCCCCCGTCGGGACAGGGGGTTTACTATGGCTACACCTTC
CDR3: CASSPPSGQGVYYGYTF

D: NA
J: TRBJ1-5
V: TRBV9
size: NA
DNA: TGTGCCAGCAGCGTAGGGTCAGGGCTCGGACAGCCCCAGCATTTT
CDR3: CASSVGSGLGQPQHF

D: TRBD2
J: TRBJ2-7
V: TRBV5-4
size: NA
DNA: TGTGCCAGCAGCAGGCTGGGACTAGCGGGGGCCTACGAGCAGTACTTC
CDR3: CASSRLGLAGAYEQYF

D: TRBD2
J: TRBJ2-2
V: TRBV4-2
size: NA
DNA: TGTGCCAGCAGCCAAGATTACCTAGCGGGAACCGGGGAGCTGTTTTTT
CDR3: CASSQDYLAGTGELFF

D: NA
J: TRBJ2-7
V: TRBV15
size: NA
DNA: TGTGCCACCAGCAGAGAATACTCGGGATACTACGAGCAGTACTTC
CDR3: CATSREYSGYYEQYF

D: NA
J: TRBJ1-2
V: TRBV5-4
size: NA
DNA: TGTGCCAGCAGCATGGACGGGCCCGACCTTCCCGTGACGTATGGCTATGGCTACACCTTC
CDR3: CASSMDGPDLPVTYGYGYTF

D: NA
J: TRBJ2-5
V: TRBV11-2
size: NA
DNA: TGTGCCAGCAGCCCGGTTCGCGGAGAACAAGAGACCCAGTACTTC
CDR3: CASSPVRGEQETQYF

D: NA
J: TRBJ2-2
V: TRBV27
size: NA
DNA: TGTGCCAGCAGTTCGGGACTCTTTAACACCGGGGAGCTGTTTTTT
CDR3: CASSSGLFNTGELFF